A selection of T cell receptor beta chains follows, all from one sample in a study of patients and donors after allogeneic stem cell transplantation. In TCRdb, the RT-PCR reads were re-called with MiXCR into one record per CDR3 protein. This repertoire shows more than 75,000 distinct CDR3 sequences, 4.5% to 5% found once; its top ten account for around 3%. Sequencing input: blood, either unsorted or a sorted T cell fraction (not recorded which). The receptor set was obtained from a human donor who was either an allogeneic HSCT recipient or a stem cell or donor lymphocyte infusion donor (not recorded which). It is not recorded whose cells these are; they may come from a transplant donor. Both conserved end residues are part of each CDR3. A D gene is named only where the DNA matches it firmly. Size tells how often a clone was seen (once, few, many) or the class of an expanded clone, and some rows leave it out.

clone size	V gene	D gene	J gene	CDR3 protein	CDR3 DNA
many	TRBV2	TRBD1	TRBJ1-4	CASSDARGGEKLFF	TGTGCCAGCAGTGATGCCAGGGGGGGTGAAAAACTGTTTTTT
medium-sized	TRBV27	.	TRBJ1-1	CASSPGGRPGKAFF	TGTGCCAGCAGTCCCGGAGGCAGACCGGGGAAAGCTTTCTTT
many	TRBV7-3	.	TRBJ2-2	CASSAYNTGELFF	TGTGCCAGCAGCGCCTATAACACCGGGGAGCTGTTTTTT
.	TRBV11-2	TRBD2	TRBJ2-1	CASSLRFAGGGGTEQFF	TGTGCCAGCAGCTTAAGGTTCGCGGGGGGGGGAGGAACTGAGCAGTTCTTC
many	TRBV5-1	.	TRBJ1-1	CASSRGAGNTEAFF	TGCGCCAGCAGCCGAGGGGCAGGGAACACTGAAGCTTTCTTT
many	TRBV7-3	TRBD2	TRBJ2-1	CASSLSSGRFNEQFF	TGTGCCAGCAGCTTAAGTAGCGGGAGGTTCAATGAGCAGTTCTTC
many	TRBV12-5	.	TRBJ1-6	CASGLVRPGMASPLHF	TGTGCTAGTGGTTTGGTACGGCCGGGGATGGCTTCACCCCTCCACTTT
.	TRBV10-3	.	TRBJ1-5	CAINAGRNQPQHF	TGTGCCATCAACGCGGGGCGCAATCAGCCCCAGCATTTT
many	TRBV27	.	TRBJ1-4	CASRKQGNGEKLFF	TGTGCCAGCAGGAAACAGGGAAACGGGGAAAAACTGTTTTTT
many	TRBV6-2/TRBV6-3	TRBD2	TRBJ2-7	CASSRFPGLAGENEQYF	TGTGCCAGCAGTAGGTTCCCGGGACTAGCGGGAGAAAACGAGCAGTACTTC
few	TRBV19	TRBD1	TRBJ2-5	CASSNYRGRGTQYF	TGTGCCAGCAGTAACTACAGGGGGCGCGGGACCCAGTACTTC
many	TRBV12-3/TRBV12-4	.	TRBJ2-4	CASTIGGPKNIQYF	TGTGCCAGCACCATAGGGGGGCCCAAAAACATTCAGTACTTC
many	TRBV2	TRBD2	TRBJ2-3	CASSGSGIDTQYF	TGTGCCAGCAGTGGAAGCGGGATTGATACGCAGTATTTT
many	TRBV3-1	.	TRBJ1-6	CASRGVDNSPLHF	TGTGCCAGCAGAGGAGTCGATAATTCACCCCTCCACTTT
many	TRBV7-2	.	TRBJ2-7	CASSLQVSREQYF	TGTGCCAGCAGCTTACAGGTTAGCAGAGAGCAGTACTTC
many	TRBV11-1	.	TRBJ1-1	CASSPRQRGRLNTEAFF	TGTGCCAGCAGCCCCCGACAACGAGGAAGGTTGAACACTGAAGCTTTCTTT
many	TRBV6-1	TRBD1	TRBJ1-2	CASSDRTGRGYTF	TGTGCCAGCAGTGACCGGACAGGGCGGGGCTACACCTTC
medium-sized	TRBV12-3/TRBV12-4	.	TRBJ1-6	CASSATRELRYNSPLHF	TGTGCCAGCAGTGCAACCCGGGAGTTAAGATATAATTCACCCCTCCACTTT
many	TRBV9	.	TRBJ2-5	CASSGDPSGTQYF	TGTGCCAGCAGCGGGGACCCAAGCGGGACCCAGTACTTC
few	TRBV5-4	.	TRBJ2-1	CASSLSYEQFF	TGTGCCAGCAGCTTGAGCTATGAGCAGTTCTTC
medium-sized	TRBV10-3	.	TRBJ1-5	CAISGEGGNQPQHF	TGTGCCATCAGTGGGGAGGGGGGCAATCAGCCCCAGCATTTT
many	TRBV16	.	TRBJ1-1	CASSQYRGTEAFF	TGTGCCAGCAGCCAATACCGGGGCACTGAAGCTTTCTTT
many	TRBV20-1	TRBD2	TRBJ2-1	CSARERGVYEQFF	TGCAGTGCGAGAGAGCGGGGGGTGTATGAGCAGTTCTTC
.	TRBV5-6	.	TRBJ1-2	CAGSPDSYLSYGYTF	TGTGCCGGCAGCCCGGACAGCTACCTCTCCTATGGCTACACCTTC
.	TRBV5-4	TRBD1	TRBJ2-3	CASSLTGATRDTQYF	TGTGCCAGCAGCTTGACAGGGGCGACCCGTGATACGCAGTATTTT
many	TRBV27	.	TRBJ1-6	CASSFLGSSYNSPLHF	TGTGCCAGCAGTTTCCTAGGTAGCTCCTATAATTCACCCCTCCACTTT
many	TRBV20-1	.	TRBJ2-3	CSARAQVGTDTQYF	TGCAGTGCTAGAGCCCAGGTGGGCACAGATACGCAGTATTTT
many	TRBV4-1	.	TRBJ2-7	CASSQESRGAQYF	TGCGCCAGCAGCCAAGAAAGTAGAGGGGCGCAGTACTTC
many	TRBV13	.	TRBJ1-3	CASSSLRGYAGNTIYF	TGTGCCAGCAGCTCCCTCCGGGGGTACGCTGGAAACACCATATATTTT
.	TRBV5-4	.	TRBJ2-7	CASKKSSGNYEQYF	TGTGCCAGCAAAAAGTCTTCAGGGAACTACGAGCAGTACTTC
many	TRBV29-1	.	TRBJ2-3	CSVDPGGGDTQYF	TGCAGCGTTGACCCCGGGGGCGGTGATACGCAGTATTTT
many	TRBV3-1	.	TRBJ2-1	CASSQGLRGLGLGEQFF	TGTGCCAGCAGCCAAGGTTTGCGAGGGCTAGGGCTTGGAGAGCAGTTCTTC
few	TRBV28	.	TRBJ1-2	CASSLMGNYGYTF	TGTGCCAGCAGTTTAATGGGTAACTATGGCTACACCTTC
.	TRBV15	.	TRBJ2-3	CATSRDGDTQYF	TGTGCCACCAGCAGAGACGGAGATACGCAGTATTTT
many	TRBV5-1	TRBD1	TRBJ1-2	CASSPTGTAAFYGYTF	TGCGCCAGCAGCCCCACCGGGACAGCGGCCTTCTATGGCTACACCTTC
many	TRBV20-1	.	TRBJ1-5	CSAREPPANRDNQPQHF	TGCAGTGCTAGAGAGCCCCCGGCCAACAGGGACAATCAGCCCCAGCATTTT
.	TRBV6-5	TRBD1	TRBJ2-5	CASSWTKGQIKETQYF	TGTGCCAGCAGTTGGACGAAGGGACAGATAAAAGAGACCCAGTACTTC
many	TRBV5-4	TRBD1	TRBJ1-4	CASSLDRTGANEKLFF	TGTGCCAGCAGCCTGGACAGGACGGGGGCTAATGAAAAACTGTTTTTT
many	TRBV2	.	TRBJ1-6	CASSEAAGRNSPLHF	TGTGCCAGCAGTGAGGCGGCAGGGAGGAATTCACCCCTCCACTTT
many	TRBV11-2	TRBD1	TRBJ2-7	CASSPVRRDRGISYEQYF	TGTGCCAGCAGCCCCGTTAGGCGGGACAGGGGAATCTCCTACGAGCAGTACTTC
many	TRBV4-2	.	TRBJ1-5	CASSPTATQGQPQHF	TGTGCCAGCAGCCCGACTGCTACCCAGGGCCAGCCCCAGCATTTT
many	TRBV2	.	TRBJ1-6	CASDGGSPLHF	TGTGCCAGCGACGGGGGATCACCCCTCCACTTT
many	TRBV20-1	.	TRBJ1-6	CSARPNHGPVGNSPLHF	TGCAGTGCTAGACCCAATCACGGACCGGTGGGGAATTCACCCCTCCACTTT
.	TRBV5-1	.	TRBJ2-5	CASSLAGSGETQYF	TGCGCCAGCAGCTTGGCCGGGTCGGGGGAGACCCAGTACTTC
.	TRBV7-8	.	TRBJ2-1	CAIQLGDRRRKFF	TGTGCCATTCAACTGGGGGACCGACGGCGAAAGTTCTTC
many	TRBV6-1	TRBD1	TRBJ1-4	CASSDRTGGEKLFF	TGTGCCAGCAGTGACAGGACAGGGGGCGAAAAACTGTTTTTT
few	TRBV28	.	TRBJ1-5	CASIGAPNQPQHF	TGTGCCAGCATTGGGGCACCAAATCAGCCCCAGCATTTT
many	TRBV7-9	TRBD2	TRBJ2-3	CASSPGLAADTQYF	TGTGCCAGCAGCCCCGGACTAGCGGCAGATACGCAGTATTTT
.	TRBV10-2	TRBD1	TRBJ1-5	CASSRQGDSNQPQHF	TGCGCCAGCAGCCGACAGGGCGATAGCAATCAGCCCCAGCATTTT
few	TRBV11-3	.	TRBJ2-3	CASSRLGGYTDTQYF	TGTGCCAGCAGCCGACTGGGGGGATACACAGATACGCAGTATTTT